The 4 T cell receptor beta chains below were found in one sample sequenced in a study of cytomegalovirus exposure and HLA in healthy donors. It was with 60 Vbeta and 13 Jbeta primers that the PCR ran. Using immunoSEQ multiplex PCR, the repertoire was profiled, and TCRdb retains in-frame clones only, with some absent. The data show approximately 150,000 clones, 84% seen once. Sequenced sample: PBMCs. Receptors originate from a young man in good health and CMV-seronegative.

The chain joins TRBV6-1 to TRBJ1-1, with TRBD1 matching over 8 bases. The trim removed 2 bases at V and 4 bases at J, leaving 12 bases unmatched. Per germline, CDR1 MNHNS and CDR2 SASEGT. The CDR3 covers 17 residues. The CDR3 DNA reads TGTGCCAGCAGTGAATTCTTGGACAGGGAGGGGAGCACTGAAGCTTTCTTT. This sequence encodes CASSEFLDREGSTEAFF.

The chain has TRBV2 and TRBJ1-4; TRBD1 matches at 7 bases. V was pared by 6 bases and J by 4 bases, with 8 bases of the junction left unmatched. CDR1 is SNHLY, CDR2 FYNNEI, per germline. The CDR3 is 15 residues long. CDR3 nucleotides: TGTGCCAGCAGCGTCTTCACAGGGGATAATGAAAAACTGTTTTTT. This codes for CASSVFTGDNEKLFF.

The V gene is TRBV5-6, the J gene TRBJ1-6, with D perhaps matching TRBD1 (6 bases). This CDR3 region has 15 residues. Germline V lookup: CDR1 SGHDT, CDR2 YYEEEE. Trimming pared 2 bases from V and 7 bases from J, leaving 13 bases between. Here the CDR3 reads CASSFSSTGNSPLHF. CDR3 nucleotide sequence: TGTGCCAGCAGCTTCTCCTCTACAGGGAATTCACCCCTCCACTTT.

The chain joins TRBV2 to TRBJ1-6; 7 positions match TRBD1. Trimming at V came to 6 bases and at J to 10 bases, leaving 18 bases not matched to a gene. Germline V gene lookup returns CDR1 SNHLY and CDR2 FYNNEI. This CDR3 comprises 17 residues. CDR3 loop: CASSPQGGLPSRSPLHF. The CDR3, as DNA: TGTGCCAGCAGCCCCCAGGGGGGCTTGCCCTCCAGGTCACCCCTCCACTTT.